These T cell receptor beta chains were read from a single sample in a study of PD-L1 blockade in urothelial cancer. The repertoire was sequenced with immunoSEQ multiplex PCR; TCRdb's copy has only in-frame clones and lacks some. The profile shows 40,000 or so clones, around 82% of them singletons. The sequenced sample was PBMCs, obtained around atezolizumab (anti-PD-L1) treatment. Source of these receptors: a man in his fifties or sixties with urothelial cancer. Each CDR3 is given with its conserved first and last residue. Fields, in order: D gene, clone size, V gene, J gene, CDR3 DNA, CDR3 protein. A D gene is named only where the DNA matches it firmly. Size values are once, few and many counts, or a class for expanded clones, and some rows have none.

TRBD2,-,TRBV7-8,TRBJ2-1,TGTGCCAGCAGCCCCTCTCGCGGGAGGGCCAATGAGCAGTTCTTC,CASSPSRGRANEQFF
-,-,TRBV14,TRBJ1-1,TGTGCCAGCAGCCAAGATATCTCCACTGAAGCTTTCTTT,CASSQDISTEAFF
-,-,TRBV29-1,TRBJ1-2,TGCAGCGCCTCTATACAGAACTATGGCTACACCTTC,CSASIQNYGYTF
-,few,TRBV7-2,TRBJ2-7,TGTGCCAGCAGCCCAGGTCGGTCCTACGAGCAGTACTTC,CASSPGRSYEQYF
-,few,TRBV30,TRBJ2-1,TGTGCCTGGAGGCAGGGTACTGAGCAGTTCTTC,CAWRQGTEQFF
TRBD2,-,TRBV5-1,TRBJ2-1,TGCGCCAGCAGCTTGGGGGGACTAGCGGGGGGGCTCCTCTACAATGAGCAGTTCTTC,CASSLGGLAGGLLYNEQFF
-,-,TRBV5-1,TRBJ1-2,TGCGCCAGCAGCTTGGAGTCCCCAAGGGAGAGGGGCTACACCTTC,CASSLESPRERGYTF
-,-,TRBV6-7,TRBJ2-3,TGTGCCAGCAGTTATCCTACGATCAGCACAGATACGCAGTATTTT,CASSYPTISTDTQYF
-,-,TRBV7-9,TRBJ1-4,TGTGCCAGCAGCTTATCGGGGACTAATGAAAAACTGTTTTTT,CASSLSGTNEKLFF
TRBD1,-,TRBV19,TRBJ1-1,TGTGCCAGTAATGACAGGGAGAACACTGAAGCTTTCTTT,CASNDRENTEAFF
TRBD1,-,TRBV30,TRBJ2-3,TGTGCCTACCTTGCGGGCACAGGGGGCACAGATACGCAGTATTTT,CAYLAGTGGTDTQYF
TRBD1,-,TRBV6-5,TRBJ2-2,TGTGCCAGCAGTTACTCTCTAGGGGGCGCCGGGGAGCTGTTTTTT,CASSYSLGGAGELFF
-,-,TRBV4-1,TRBJ1-1,TGCGCCAGCAGCCCGCTCCCTTCCGGGGGTAGCACTGAAGCTTTCTTT,CASSPLPSGGSTEAFF
-,-,TRBV7-9,TRBJ1-2,TGTGCCAGCAGCTTAGCTGGGGGGAATTATGGCTACACCTTC,CASSLAGGNYGYTF
TRBD2,once,TRBV9,TRBJ2-7,TGTGCCAGCAGCGTTTCCAGCGGGGGGCTAATTTACGAGCAGTACTTC,CASSVSSGGLIYEQYF
TRBD1,-,TRBV5-1,TRBJ1-6,TGCGCCAGCAGCTTGAACAGGGGTAATTCACCCCTCCACTTT,CASSLNRGNSPLHF
TRBD2,-,TRBV5-1,TRBJ2-3,TGCGCCAGCAGCCTAGGGACTAGCGGGAGCACAGATACGCAGTATTTT,CASSLGTSGSTDTQYF
-,-,TRBV29-1,TRBJ2-5,TGCAGCGGGCTGGGGGGGGCCCTTCTGTACCAAGAGACCCAGTACTTC,CSGLGGALLYQETQYF
TRBD1,few,TRBV5-1,TRBJ2-4,TGCGCCAGCAGCTTGGGGGGGACAGGATCCAAAAACATTCAGTACTTC,CASSLGGTGSKNIQYF
-,-,TRBV5-1,TRBJ2-5,TGCGCCAGCAGCAGCAGGGGAGAGACCCAGTACTTC,CASSSRGETQYF
-,once,TRBV9,TRBJ2-7,TGTGCCAGCAGCGTAGATGGCGGGGTCTCCTACGAGCAGTACTTC,CASSVDGGVSYEQYF
TRBD1,-,TRBV5-5,TRBJ1-6,TGTGCCAGCAGCTTCAACAGGGGTGCTGTCGATAATTCACCCCTCCACTTT,CASSFNRGAVDNSPLHF
-,-,TRBV29-1,TRBJ1-4,TGCAGCGTTGAAGATCTCGGCAGGGAAAATGAAAAACTGTTTTTT,CSVEDLGRENEKLFF
-,few,TRBV2,TRBJ1-6,TGTGCCAGCAGGGCGATGGACAGCTCACCCCTCCACTTT,CASRAMDSSPLHF
TRBD2,-,TRBV7-9,TRBJ2-1,TGTGCCAGCAGCTTAGTGGGTAGCGGGGGGAACAATGAGCAGTTCTTC,CASSLVGSGGNNEQFF
-,-,TRBV2,TRBJ2-3,TGTGCCAGCAGTGAAGCGCTTCTGGGACTCTCAACGCAGTATTTT,CASSEALLGLSTQYF
TRBD1,-,TRBV6-6,TRBJ1-1,TGTGCCAGCAGACACACAGGGGACACTGAAGCTTTCTTT,CASRHTGDTEAFF
TRBD1,-,TRBV4-1,TRBJ1-2,TGCGCCAGCAGCCAGGACAGGGGGCTTAACTATGGCTACACCTTC,CASSQDRGLNYGYTF
-,-,TRBV15,TRBJ1-5,TGTGCCACCAGCAGTGAAGTGGGTGGGAGAAGCAATCAGCCCCAGCATTTT,CATSSEVGGRSNQPQHF
-,-,TRBV30,TRBJ2-7,TGTGCCTGGACGGGGTCCCCGTACGAGCAGTACTTC,CAWTGSPYEQYF
TRBD2,-,TRBV28,TRBJ2-7,TGTGCCAGCGGTCGCGGGGGAAGCTCCTACGAGCAGTACTTC,CASGRGGSSYEQYF
-,-,TRBV7-2,TRBJ2-2,TGTGCCAGCAGGACACAGAACACCGGGGAGCTGTTTTTT,CASRTQNTGELFF
-,-,TRBV6-5,TRBJ1-1,TGTGCCAGCAGCAGCGGACAGTGGGGGACTGAAGCTTTCTTT,CASSSGQWGTEAFF
-,-,TRBV4-1,TRBJ1-3,TGCGCCAGCAGCCGCGGGGGACTCATACTCTCTGGAAACACCATATATTTT,CASSRGGLILSGNTIYF
-,-,TRBV5-1,TRBJ2-1,TGCGCCAGCAGCTTGACCGGGGACTCCTACAATGAGCAGTTCTTC,CASSLTGDSYNEQFF
-,few,TRBV7-9,TRBJ1-4,TGTGCCAGCAGCTCCGGCGGAGAAAAACTGTTTTTT,CASSSGGEKLFF
TRBD2,-,TRBV6-6,TRBJ2-3,TGTGCCAGCAGTTACCTAGCGGCTAGCACAGATACGCAGTATTTT,CASSYLAASTDTQYF
TRBD2,-,TRBV6-1,TRBJ2-1,TGTGCCAGCCTGGGGACTAGCGGCTACAATGAGCAGTTCTTC,CASLGTSGYNEQFF
-,-,TRBV30,TRBJ1-2,TGTGCCTGGAGTGTACCGGGAGGGAGCGGCTACACCTTC,CAWSVPGGSGYTF
TRBD2,-,TRBV10-1,TRBJ2-3,TGCGCCAGCAGTGAGAGAGAGCGGGGGACGCAGTATTTT,CASSERERGTQYF
-,-,TRBV28,TRBJ1-1,TGTGCCAGCAGTTACTTGGACACTGAAGCTTTCTTT,CASSYLDTEAFF
TRBD1,-,TRBV27,TRBJ2-2,TGTGCCAGCAGTCACTGGACAGGGGGGGCCCGGGAGCTGTTTTTT,CASSHWTGGARELFF
-,few,TRBV18,TRBJ2-7,TGTGCCAGCTCACCACCGGTCCAGGCGCGAAGGGAGCAGTACTTC,CASSPPVQARREQYF
-,-,TRBV10-2,TRBJ1-4,TGCGCCAGCAGTGAGGACGGAGCAACTAATGAAAAACTGTTTTTT,CASSEDGATNEKLFF
-,-,TRBV29-1,TRBJ2-7,TGCAGCGTTGAGGTGCGGTTGTACGAGCAGTACTTC,CSVEVRLYEQYF
TRBD1,-,TRBV29-1,TRBJ2-2,TGCAGCGTGGGGACAGCTCCCGGGGAGCTGTTTTTT,CSVGTAPGELFF
-,-,TRBV15,TRBJ2-5,TGTGCCACCAGCAGAGACAGGGAAGAGACCCAGTACTTC,CATSRDREETQYF
-,-,TRBV2,TRBJ1-2,TGTGCCAGCAGCATAACGGGGAGTACTAACTATGGCTACACCTTC,CASSITGSTNYGYTF
-,-,TRBV21-1,TRBJ2-5,TGTGCCAGCAGCAGGGGGGCAGGGGGCGTCCCGACCCAGTACTTC,CASSRGAGGVPTQYF
-,-,TRBV6-5,TRBJ1-1,TGTGCCAGCAGTTCCCCGGGGAACACTGAAGCTTTCTTT,CASSSPGNTEAFF
-,-,TRBV5-6,TRBJ2-7,TGTGCCAGCAGCCGCCCTACAGGGTCCCACGAGCAGTACTTC,CASSRPTGSHEQYF
-,-,TRBV7-2,TRBJ1-2,TGTGCCAGCAGCTTTCGGACTCAGGCTAACTATGGCTACACCTTC,CASSFRTQANYGYTF
-,once,TRBV6-5,TRBJ1-2,TGTGCCAGCCTCACTCTCCGGGACGGGGGGGTGGGCTACACCTTC,CASLTLRDGGVGYTF
TRBD1,-,TRBV28,TRBJ2-7,TGTGCCAGCAGCCCTTGGCAGGGGGCGTCCTACGAGCAGTACTTC,CASSPWQGASYEQYF
TRBD2,-,TRBV5-6,TRBJ2-5,TGTGCCAGCAGCCGCGGAGCGGGGGAAGAGACCCAGTACTTC,CASSRGAGEETQYF
TRBD1,once,TRBV18,TRBJ1-2,TGTGCCAGCTCACCAGTCGGACAGGGCGATGGCTACACCTTC,CASSPVGQGDGYTF
TRBD2,few,TRBV7-2,TRBJ2-5,TGTGCCAGCAGCGCGGGACTAGCGGGTCGGGAGACCCAGTACTTC,CASSAGLAGRETQYF
-,-,TRBV9,TRBJ2-7,TGTGCCAGCAGCGTGGCCCTGGGTCTAGCGAAGCAGTACTTC,CASSVALGLAKQYF
-,few,TRBV29-1,TRBJ1-5,TGCAGCGTTGCAATAGACAGGAATCAGCCCCAGCATTTT,CSVAIDRNQPQHF